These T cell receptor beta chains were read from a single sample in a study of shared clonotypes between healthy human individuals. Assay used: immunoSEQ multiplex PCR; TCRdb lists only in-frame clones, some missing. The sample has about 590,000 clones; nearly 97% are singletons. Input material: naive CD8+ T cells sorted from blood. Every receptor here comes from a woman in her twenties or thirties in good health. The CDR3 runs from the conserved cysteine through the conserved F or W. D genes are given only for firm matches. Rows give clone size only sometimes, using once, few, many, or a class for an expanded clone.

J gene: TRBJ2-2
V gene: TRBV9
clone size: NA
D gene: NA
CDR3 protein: CASTPGNTGELFF
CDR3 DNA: TGTGCCAGCACCCCTGGGAACACCGGGGAGCTGTTTTTT

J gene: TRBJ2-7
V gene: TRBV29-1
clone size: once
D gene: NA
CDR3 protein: CSVESPHGEQYF
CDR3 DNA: TGCAGCGTTGAATCGCCCCACGGGGAGCAGTACTTC

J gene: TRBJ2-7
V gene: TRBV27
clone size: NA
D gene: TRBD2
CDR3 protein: CASAAGTSGIFTYEQYF
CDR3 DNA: TGTGCCAGCGCTGCCGGGACTAGCGGGATTTTTACCTACGAGCAGTACTTC

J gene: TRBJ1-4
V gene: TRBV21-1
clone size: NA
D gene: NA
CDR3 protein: CASRNRLRGGEKLFF
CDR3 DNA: TGTGCCAGCAGGAATAGGCTCCGGGGCGGAGAAAAACTGTTTTTT

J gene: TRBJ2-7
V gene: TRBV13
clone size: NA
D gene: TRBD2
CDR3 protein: CASSLRDYNEQYF
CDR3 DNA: TGTGCCAGCAGCCTCCGGGACTACAACGAGCAGTACTTC

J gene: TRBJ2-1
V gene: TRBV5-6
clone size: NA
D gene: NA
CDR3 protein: CASSLGLGGNEQFF
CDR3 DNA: TGTGCCAGCAGCTTGGGCCTGGGAGGCAATGAGCAGTTCTTC

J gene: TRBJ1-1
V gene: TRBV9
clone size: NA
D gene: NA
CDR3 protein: CASSVGGSQLNTEAFF
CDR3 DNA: TGTGCCAGCAGCGTAGGTGGCAGCCAGCTGAACACTGAAGCTTTCTTT

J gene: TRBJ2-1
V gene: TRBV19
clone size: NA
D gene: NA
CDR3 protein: CATELVFGEQFF
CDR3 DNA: TGTGCCACAGAACTAGTATTTGGGGAGCAGTTCTTC

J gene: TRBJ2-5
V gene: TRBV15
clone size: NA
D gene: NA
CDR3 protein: CATSRGLIELQGTQYF
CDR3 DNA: TGTGCCACCAGCAGAGGTCTGATAGAGCTCCAGGGGACCCAGTACTTC

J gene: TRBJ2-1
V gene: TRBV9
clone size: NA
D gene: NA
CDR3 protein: CASSVGGSGNEQFF
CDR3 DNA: TGTGCCAGCAGCGTAGGTGGGAGCGGCAATGAGCAGTTCTTC

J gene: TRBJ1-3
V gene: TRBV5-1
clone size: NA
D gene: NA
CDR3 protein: CASSLEEPRAGNTIYF
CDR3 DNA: TGCGCCAGCAGCTTGGAGGAACCAAGGGCTGGAAACACCATATATTTT

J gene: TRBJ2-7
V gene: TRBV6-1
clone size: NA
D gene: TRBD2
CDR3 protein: CASSEQELAGEQYF
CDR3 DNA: TGTGCCAGCAGTGAACAGGAACTAGCGGGAGAGCAGTACTTC

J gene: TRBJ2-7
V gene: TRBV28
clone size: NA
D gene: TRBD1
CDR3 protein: CASSLPPGGWGEQYF
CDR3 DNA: TGTGCCAGCAGTTTACCTCCAGGGGGCTGGGGCGAGCAGTACTTC

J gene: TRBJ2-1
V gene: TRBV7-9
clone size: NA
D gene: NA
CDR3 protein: CASSALERSYNEQFF
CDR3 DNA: TGTGCCAGCAGCGCACTGGAGCGGAGTTACAATGAGCAGTTCTTC

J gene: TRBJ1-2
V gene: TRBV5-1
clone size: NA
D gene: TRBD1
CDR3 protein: CASSPEKQGAGYGYTF
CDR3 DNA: TGCGCCAGCAGCCCAGAAAAACAGGGGGCTGGCTATGGCTACACCTTC

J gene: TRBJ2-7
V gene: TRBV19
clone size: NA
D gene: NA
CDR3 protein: CASSMALSYEQYF
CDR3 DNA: TGTGCCAGTAGTATGGCCCTCTCCTACGAGCAGTACTTC

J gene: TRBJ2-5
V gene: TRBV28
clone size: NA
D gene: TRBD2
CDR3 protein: CASSLFSGSETQYF
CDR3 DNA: TGTGCCAGCAGTTTATTTAGCGGGAGTGAGACCCAGTACTTC

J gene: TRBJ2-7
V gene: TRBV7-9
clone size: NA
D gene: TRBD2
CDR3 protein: CASSLGGLAESSYEQYF
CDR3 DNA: TGTGCCAGCAGCTTAGGCGGACTAGCGGAGAGCTCCTACGAGCAGTACTTC